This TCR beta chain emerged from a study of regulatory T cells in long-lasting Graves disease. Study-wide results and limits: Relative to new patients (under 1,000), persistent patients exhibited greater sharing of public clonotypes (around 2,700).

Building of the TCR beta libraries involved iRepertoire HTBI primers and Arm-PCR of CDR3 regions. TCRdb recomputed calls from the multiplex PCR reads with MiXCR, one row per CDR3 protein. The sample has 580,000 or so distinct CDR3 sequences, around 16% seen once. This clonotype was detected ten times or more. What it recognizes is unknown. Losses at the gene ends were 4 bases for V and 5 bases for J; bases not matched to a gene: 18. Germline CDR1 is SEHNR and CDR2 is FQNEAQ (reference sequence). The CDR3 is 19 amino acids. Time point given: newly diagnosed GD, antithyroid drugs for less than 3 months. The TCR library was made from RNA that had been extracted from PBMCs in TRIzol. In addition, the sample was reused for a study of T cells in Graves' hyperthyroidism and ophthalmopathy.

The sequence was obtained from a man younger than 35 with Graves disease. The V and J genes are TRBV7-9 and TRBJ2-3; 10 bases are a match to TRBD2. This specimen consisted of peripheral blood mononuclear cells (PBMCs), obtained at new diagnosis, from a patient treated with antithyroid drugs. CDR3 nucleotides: TGTGCCAGCAGCTCCTCTAGGGGCCCAAGCGGGAGGGCCGGAGATACGCAGTATTTT. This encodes CASSSSRGPSGRAGDTQYF.